The 2 T cell receptor beta chains given below trace back to one sample, sequenced in a study of technical replicates of blood from several donors. Here immunoSEQ multiplex PCR was the method, and the copy in TCRdb shows in-frame clones only, minus some. This sample has fewer than 80,000 clones; 80% to 90% occur once, and the top ten carry approximately 5%. Input material: PBMCs. These receptors were taken from a human donor in good health. Some clones in this sample may be carry-over from other donors' samples.

The J gene is TRBJ1-2, the V gene TRBV30, with D possibly being TRBD1 (6 bases). Germline V CDR1 and CDR2: GTSNPN, SVGIG (reference sequence). The CDR3 loop spans 12 amino acids. Deletions cut 8 bases from V and 5 bases from J, with 15 bases between. For the CDR3, the DNA is TGTGCCCTCCGGGACAACGCGTATGGCTACACCTTC. It translates to CALRDNAYGYTF.

This sequence joins TRBV7-2 and TRBJ2-7, with unresolved D. Germline CDR1 reads SGHTA; CDR2 reads FQGNSA. The CDR3 loop spans 14 amino acids. Deletions cut 5 bases from V and 2 bases from J, with 13 bases between. The CDR3, as DNA: TGTGCCAGCAGCCTCCACCAGTCCACCTACGAGCAGTACTTC. As protein: CASSLHQSTYEQYF.